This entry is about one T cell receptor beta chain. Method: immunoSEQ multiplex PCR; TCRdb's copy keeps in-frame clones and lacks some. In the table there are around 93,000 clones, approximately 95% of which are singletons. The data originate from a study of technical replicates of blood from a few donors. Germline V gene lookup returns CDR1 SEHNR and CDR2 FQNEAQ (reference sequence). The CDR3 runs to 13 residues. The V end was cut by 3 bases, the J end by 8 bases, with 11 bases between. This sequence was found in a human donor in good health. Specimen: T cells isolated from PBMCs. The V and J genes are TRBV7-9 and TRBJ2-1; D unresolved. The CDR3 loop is CASSFYEDHEQFF. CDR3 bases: TGTGCCAGCAGCTTTTACGAGGATCATGAGCAGTTCTTC.